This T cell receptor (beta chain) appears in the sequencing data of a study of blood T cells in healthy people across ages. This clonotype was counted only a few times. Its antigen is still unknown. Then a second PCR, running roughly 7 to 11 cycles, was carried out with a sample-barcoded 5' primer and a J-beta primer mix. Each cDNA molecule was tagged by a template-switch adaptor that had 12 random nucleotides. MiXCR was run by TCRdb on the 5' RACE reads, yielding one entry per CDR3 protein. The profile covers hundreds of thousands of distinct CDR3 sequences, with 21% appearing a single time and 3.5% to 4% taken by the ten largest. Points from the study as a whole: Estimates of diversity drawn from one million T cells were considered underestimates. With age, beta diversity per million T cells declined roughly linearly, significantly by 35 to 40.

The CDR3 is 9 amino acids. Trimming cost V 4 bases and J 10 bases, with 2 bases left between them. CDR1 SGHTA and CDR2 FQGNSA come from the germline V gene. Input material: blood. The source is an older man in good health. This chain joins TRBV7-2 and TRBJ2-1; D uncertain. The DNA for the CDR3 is TGTGCCAGCAGCTGGGAGCAGTTCTTC. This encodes CASSWEQFF.